Listed below are T cell receptor beta chains from one sample, sequenced in a study of blood T cell repertoires in COVID-19. The table came from immunoSEQ multiplex PCR; TCRdb's copy has only in-frame clones and leaves some out. The sample includes about 200,000 clones, about four fifths of them seen just once. Sequenced sample: peripheral blood. The receptor set was obtained from a woman aged 55-75 years with COVID-19, enrolled during active disease. Each CDR3 is given with its conserved first and last residue. The order of the fields is CDR3 protein, CDR3 DNA, V gene, clone size, J gene, D gene. D genes are given only for firm matches. Clone size is given for some rows only: seen once, a few or many times, or a class if the clone is expanded.

CDR3: CASRYGDYGYTF
DNA: TGTGCCAGCAGGTATGGAGACTATGGCTACACCTTC
V: TRBV25-1
size: once
J: TRBJ1-2
D: NA

CDR3: CASSQDRDSSNTGELFF
DNA: TGCGCCAGCAGCCAAGATCGGGACAGTTCGAACACCGGGGAGCTGTTTTTT
V: TRBV4-1
size: NA
J: TRBJ2-2
D: TRBD1

CDR3: CASTGDRDSDTQYF
DNA: TGTGCCAGCACCGGGGACAGGGACTCAGATACGCAGTATTTT
V: TRBV5-6
size: few
J: TRBJ2-3
D: TRBD1

CDR3: CASSRDRGPSTEAFF
DNA: TGTGCCAGCAGCCGCGACAGGGGGCCGAGCACTGAAGCTTTCTTT
V: TRBV14
size: NA
J: TRBJ1-1
D: TRBD1

CDR3: CATSPGQFTGELFF
DNA: TGTGCCACCAGTCCCGGACAGTTCACCGGGGAGCTGTTTTTT
V: TRBV24-1
size: NA
J: TRBJ2-2
D: NA

CDR3: CASSPSSYGYTF
DNA: TGTGCCAGCAGTCCATCGAGCTATGGCTACACCTTC
V: TRBV6-5
size: NA
J: TRBJ1-2
D: NA

CDR3: CASSLTNSQETQYF
DNA: TGTGCCAGCAGCTTAACGAACAGCCAAGAGACCCAGTACTTC
V: TRBV7-3
size: NA
J: TRBJ2-5
D: NA

CDR3: CASRRQGSSYNSPLHF
DNA: TGTGCCAGCAGACGACAGGGGAGCTCCTATAATTCACCCCTCCACTTT
V: TRBV2
size: NA
J: TRBJ1-6
D: TRBD1

CDR3: CASSPRTERAFF
DNA: TGTGCCAGCTCACCACGGACAGAACGGGCTTTCTTT
V: TRBV18
size: NA
J: TRBJ1-1
D: NA

CDR3: CSVVGRTGVYEQFF
DNA: TGCAGCGTGGTAGGACGGACAGGGGTGTATGAGCAGTTCTTC
V: TRBV29-1
size: NA
J: TRBJ2-1
D: TRBD1

CDR3: CASSPTGVEQYF
DNA: TGTGCCAGTAGTCCAACAGGGGTCGAGCAGTACTTC
V: TRBV19
size: NA
J: TRBJ2-7
D: TRBD1

CDR3: CASKETNYGYTF
DNA: TGTGCCAGCAAGGAGACTAACTATGGCTACACCTTC
V: TRBV28
size: NA
J: TRBJ1-2
D: NA

CDR3: CASRRQGFGTEAFF
DNA: TGTGCCAGTAGAAGACAGGGGTTTGGCACTGAAGCTTTCTTT
V: TRBV19
size: NA
J: TRBJ1-1
D: TRBD1

CDR3: CASRGTGRGYTF
DNA: TGTGCCAGCAGAGGGACAGGGAGAGGCTACACCTTC
V: TRBV6-6
size: NA
J: TRBJ1-2
D: TRBD1

CDR3: CASWGGLRAQETQYF
DNA: TGCGCCAGCTGGGGTGGGTTGAGGGCTCAAGAGACCCAGTACTTC
V: TRBV5-1
size: NA
J: TRBJ2-5
D: NA

CDR3: CASTGTSGINEQFF
DNA: TGTGCCAGCACAGGGACTAGCGGGATCAATGAGCAGTTCTTC
V: TRBV2
size: NA
J: TRBJ2-1
D: TRBD2

CDR3: CASSLPPGQGIGELFF
DNA: TGTGCCAGCAGTTTACCTCCCGGACAGGGGATCGGGGAGCTGTTTTTT
V: TRBV28
size: NA
J: TRBJ2-2
D: TRBD1

CDR3: CASSPIDNKGAGNTIYF
DNA: TGTGCCAGCTCACCAATCGATAATAAGGGGGCTGGAAACACCATATATTTT
V: TRBV18
size: NA
J: TRBJ1-3
D: NA

CDR3: CASSEDLGAALHF
DNA: TGTGCCAGCAGTGAAGATCTAGGGGCGGCCCTCCACTTT
V: TRBV6-1
size: once
J: TRBJ1-6
D: NA

CDR3: CASSQDSRLAAETQYF
DNA: TGCGCCAGCAGCCAAGATTCGAGACTAGCGGCAGAGACCCAGTACTTC
V: TRBV4-3
size: once
J: TRBJ2-5
D: TRBD2

CDR3: CASSLSAGPYNEKLFF
DNA: TGCGCCAGCAGCTTGTCTGCAGGTCCTTATAATGAAAAACTGTTTTTT
V: TRBV5-1
size: NA
J: TRBJ1-4
D: NA

CDR3: CSAGMASGTAFF
DNA: TGCAGCGCTGGGATGGCCAGCGGTACGGCTTTCTTT
V: TRBV29-1
size: NA
J: TRBJ1-1
D: NA

CDR3: CASSLTVISNQPQHF
DNA: TGTGCCAGTAGTCTCACAGTGATTAGCAATCAGCCCCAGCATTTT
V: TRBV19
size: once
J: TRBJ1-5
D: NA

CDR3: CASSIWGLAGGTTGELFF
DNA: TGTGCCAGTAGTATATGGGGACTAGCGGGAGGTACCACCGGGGAGCTGTTTTTT
V: TRBV19
size: NA
J: TRBJ2-2
D: TRBD2

CDR3: CASSVGTGNEKLFF
DNA: TGTGCCAGCAGCGTAGGGACAGGTAATGAAAAACTGTTTTTT
V: TRBV9
size: few
J: TRBJ1-4
D: TRBD1

CDR3: CASSLVGVTEAFF
DNA: TGCGCCAGCAGCTTGGTAGGGGTGACTGAAGCTTTCTTT
V: TRBV5-1
size: NA
J: TRBJ1-1
D: NA

CDR3: CASSLGPPRPQHF
DNA: TGTGCCAGCAGTTTAGGACCGCCTAGGCCCCAGCATTTT
V: TRBV12-3/TRBV12-4
size: few
J: TRBJ1-5
D: NA

CDR3: CASRTGNIKTQYF
DNA: TGTGCCAGCAGAACAGGGAATATTAAGACCCAGTACTTC
V: TRBV25-1
size: NA
J: TRBJ2-5
D: NA

CDR3: CASSGLGGTYNEQFF
DNA: TGTGCCAGCAGTGGGCTGGGGGGGACCTACAATGAGCAGTTCTTC
V: TRBV2
size: NA
J: TRBJ2-1
D: TRBD2

CDR3: CASSLTDSYGYTF
DNA: TGTGCCAGCAGCTTGACAGACTCCTATGGCTACACCTTC
V: TRBV7-9
size: NA
J: TRBJ1-2
D: NA

CDR3: CASSLRYSPNIGYNEQFF
DNA: TGTGCCAGCAGCTTGAGGTACAGCCCTAATATTGGGTACAATGAGCAGTTCTTC
V: TRBV5-6
size: NA
J: TRBJ2-1
D: NA

CDR3: CASSYYTGSRGDTQYF
DNA: TGTGCCAGCAGTTACTACACAGGGTCCAGGGGAGATACGCAGTATTTT
V: TRBV6-5
size: NA
J: TRBJ2-3
D: NA

CDR3: CASSSRGGALIETQYF
DNA: TGTGCCAGCAGTTCCCGGGGGGGGGCGCTGATTGAGACCCAGTACTTC
V: TRBV27
size: NA
J: TRBJ2-5
D: TRBD2

CDR3: CASSQERGPTDTQYF
DNA: TGTGCCAGCAGCCAAGAGCGGGGGCCCACAGATACGCAGTATTTT
V: TRBV3-1/TRBV3-2
size: NA
J: TRBJ2-3
D: NA

CDR3: CASSRWTSGGGNIQYF
DNA: TGTGCCAGCAGCAGATGGACTAGCGGAGGGGGGAACATTCAGTACTTC
V: TRBV5-4
size: NA
J: TRBJ2-4
D: TRBD2

CDR3: CASSGTGFWTFF
DNA: TGTGCCAGCAGTGGGACAGGGTTTTGGACTTTCTTT
V: TRBV25-1
size: NA
J: TRBJ1-1
D: TRBD1

CDR3: CASRTSVNNEQFF
DNA: TGTGCCAGCAGGACTAGCGTGAACAATGAGCAGTTCTTC
V: TRBV6-5
size: NA
J: TRBJ2-1
D: TRBD2

CDR3: CASSFASGSAKNIQYF
DNA: TGTGCCAGCAGTTTTGCTAGCGGGAGTGCCAAAAACATTCAGTACTTC
V: TRBV27
size: once
J: TRBJ2-4
D: TRBD2

CDR3: CASSSGLAANPSTDTQYF
DNA: TGTGCCAGCAGTTCGGGACTAGCGGCCAACCCTAGCACAGATACGCAGTATTTT
V: TRBV6-2/TRBV6-3
size: NA
J: TRBJ2-3
D: TRBD2

CDR3: CASSQDPGHEQFF
DNA: TGCGCCAGCAGCCAAGATCCGGGTCATGAGCAGTTCTTC
V: TRBV4-1
size: few
J: TRBJ2-1
D: NA